This passage covers 19 T cell receptor beta chains from one sample sequenced in a study of blood T cells in healthy people across ages. Together with a sample-barcoded 5' primer, a J-beta primer mix was included in a second PCR lasting about 6 to 12 cycles. TCRdb itself ran the 5' RACE reads through MiXCR, one entry per CDR3 protein. This table has about 900,000 distinct CDR3 sequences, around 48% appearing once. The specimen was blood. These receptors came from a man in his thirties or forties in good health.

V and J are TRBV25-1 and TRBJ2-3; possibly TRBD1 or TRBD2 for D (5 bases each). Trimming stripped 2 bases from V and 2 bases from J, with 11 bases between. In germline, CDR1 is MGHDK, CDR2 SYGVNS. The length of the CDR3 is 15 residues. The CDR3 spells CASSEKLGVTDTQYF. The CDR3, as DNA: TGTGCCAGCAGTGAAAAACTAGGGGTCACAGATACGCAGTATTTT.

The chain is built from TRBV20-1 and TRBJ2-1; no firm D call. With 6 bases removed from V and 9 bases from J, the gap between germline ends came to 12 bases. The CDR3 contains 11 residues. In germline, CDR1 is DFQATT, CDR2 SNEGSKA (reference sequence). In DNA, the CDR3 is TGCAGTGCGCAGTTCTTAAGTGAGCAGTTCTTC. Its translation is CSAQFLSEQFF.

The rearrangement links TRBV29-1 to TRBJ2-4; no clear D gene. The J call is uncertain, as TRBJ2-7 better fits the DNA end. Germline loops: CDR1 SQVTM, CDR2 ANQGSEA. This CDR3 comprises 12 residues. The CDR3 DNA is TGCAGCGTTGAGACTCCTTCCTACGAGCAGTACTTC. This sequence encodes CSVETPSYEQYF.

This clonotype was picked up a small number of times. The chain recombines TRBV29-1 with TRBJ2-3; TRBD2 agrees at 8 bases. The CDR3 extends over 11 amino acids. The V segment lost 4 bases and the J segment 6 bases; nucleotides outside the gene matches: 0. CDR1 is SQVTM and CDR2 is ANQGSEA in the germline V gene. The CDR3 loop is CSVAGGDTQYF. Written as DNA, the CDR3 is TGCAGCGTTGCGGGGGGGGATACGCAGTATTTT.

The rearrangement joins TRBV27 to TRBJ2-1; 11 bases are a match to TRBD2. This CDR3 spans 16 amino acids. V was clipped by 3 bases and J by 7 bases; unmatched bases: 8. CDR1 is MNHEY, CDR2 SMNVEV, per germline (reference sequence). CDR3 sequence reads: CASSFRPGLAENEQFF. CDR3 nucleotides: TGTGCCAGCAGTTTTCGTCCGGGACTAGCGGAAAATGAGCAGTTCTTC.

The chain uses TRBV7-2 and TRBJ2-5; D not certain. CDR3 length: 15 amino acids. Looked up from germline, CDR1 is SGHTA and CDR2 is FQGNSA. Trimming removed 6 bases at V and 4 bases at J, with 18 bases between. The CDR3 here is CASSSTRTPRETQYF. The CDR3 DNA follows: TGTGCCAGCAGTTCGACTCGGACGCCTAGAGAGACCCAGTACTTC.

This clonotype has only a few counts. This sequence joins TRBV6-1 and TRBJ2-4; 12 bases align to TRBD1. Per germline, CDR1 MNHNS and CDR2 SASEGT. The CDR3 totals 19 residues. V lost 6 bases and J lost 3; bases outside the gene matches: 15. DNA for the CDR3: TGTGCCAGCAGAACTATCTCCGGGACAGGGGGCGCGGACAAAAACATTCAGTACTTC. Encoded protein: CASRTISGTGGADKNIQYF.

This clonotype has more than one count but fewer than ten. The chain joins TRBV2 to TRBJ2-7; weak D call: TRBD2 (6 bases). CDR3 length equals 14 residues. The V gene's germline CDR1 is SNHLY and CDR2 FYNNEI. V was shortened by 4 bases and J by 2 bases, with 12 bases between the two germline ends. The CDR3 reads CASSGDSRPYEQYF. CDR3 sequence (DNA): TGTGCCAGCAGTGGGGACTCTCGGCCCTACGAGCAGTACTTC.

Notes on this clonotype: This may arise from a read error, as a much more abundant clone is one base away. The chain employs TRBV24-1 and TRBJ2-7; the match to TRBD2 covers 8 bases. Germline V gene lookup returns CDR1 KGHDR and CDR2 SFDVKD. The CDR3 consists of 14 residues. The CDR3 DNA is TGTGTCACCAGTTTAAGCGGGAGCTCCTACGAGCAGTACTTC. Amino acids: CVTSLSGSSYEQYF.

This chain connects TRBV13 to TRBJ2-4, with 12 bases that match TRBD2. The ends lost 0 bases at V and 0 bases at J; junction bases unmatched: 3. CDR3 length: 18 amino acids. CDR1 is PRHDT, CDR2 FYEKMQ, per germline (reference sequence). The CDR3 loop reads CASSLGLAGGLAKNIQYF. The CDR3 DNA is TGTGCCAGCAGCTTAGGACTAGCGGGGGGTCTAGCCAAAAACATTCAGTACTTC.

This clonotype turned up a few times. The rearrangement uses TRBV6-1 and TRBJ2-1; 7 bases match TRBD1. Germline CDR1 is MNHNS and CDR2 is SASEGT. The CDR3 totals 13 residues. The junction had 6 bases not matched to a gene; V was cut back by 4 bases and J by 9 bases. The CDR3 coding sequence is TGTGCCAGCAGTGGATTGACAGGGTCTGAGCAGTTCTTC. This gives the protein CASSGLTGSEQFF.

This chain links TRBV25-1 with TRBJ2-5; D might be TRBD2 (5 bases). TRBJ2-7 explains the end of the DNA better; the J call may be wrong. CDR1 and CDR2 from the germline V gene are MGHDK and SYGVNS. The CDR3 sequence is 15 residues long. CDR3 nucleotides: TGTGCCAGACCCTCGAGCCCGGGGATCCATCACGAGCAGTACTTC. This gives the protein CARPSSPGIHHEQYF.

This clonotype was detected only once. One end of the junction varies from germline; a read error may be responsible. V usage is TRBV7-2 and J usage is TRBJ1-2; 8 positions match TRBD1. CDR1 SGHTA and CDR2 FQGNSA come from the germline V gene. CDR3 length: 17 amino acids. CDR3 in amino acids: CAGSRLQGGPANYGYTF. The CDR3 nucleotides are TGTGCCGGCAGCCGATTACAGGGGGGACCAGCTAACTATGGCTACACCTTC.

The chain joins TRBV29-1 to TRBJ1-2; TRBD1 aligns across 11 bases. The V segment lost 4 bases and the J segment 7 bases; nucleotides outside the gene matches: 14. The germline CDR1 and CDR2 sequences are SQVTM and ANQGSEA. CDR3 size: 16 residues. Here the CDR3 reads CSVVSGSGTGGGGYTF. CDR3 in DNA: TGCAGCGTTGTCTCGGGGTCCGGGACAGGGGGAGGTGGCTACACCTTC.

J is TRBJ2-7 and V is TRBV28; 9 bases map to TRBD2. With 2 bases clipped from V and 1 base from J, the junction kept 6 bases outside the gene matches. CDR3 size: 16 residues. Germline CDR1 is MDHEN and CDR2 is SYDVKM. The CDR3 spells CASSLAAGGSSYEQYF. The CDR3 DNA sequence: TGTGCCAGCAGTTTAGCAGCGGGGGGAAGTTCCTACGAGCAGTACTTC. The full variable domain, in which reference TRBV28 and TRBJ2-7 provide the parts outside the CDR3, is DVKVTQSSRYLVKRTGEKVFLECVQDMDHENMFWYRQDPGLGLRLIYFSYDVKMKEKGDIPEGYSVSREKKERFSLILESASTNQTSMYLCASSLAAGGSSYEQYFGPGTRLTVT.

The chain employs TRBV9 and TRBJ2-3, with D perhaps being TRBD1 or TRBD2 (6 bases each). The CDR3 is made up of 17 amino acids. CDR1 and CDR2 (germline): SGDLS, YYNGEE. The V end lost 0 bases, the J end lost 3 bases, and 17 bases lay between the germline ends. The CDR3 protein is CASSVAVWGAGTDTQYF. The CDR3 nucleotides are TGTGCCAGCAGCGTAGCTGTTTGGGGGGCAGGTACAGATACGCAGTATTTT.

The V gene is TRBV11-2, the J gene TRBJ2-3, with D unclear. Germline V gene data show CDR1 as SGHAT and CDR2 as FQNNGV. CDR3 length: 14 amino acids. Trimming removed 2 bases at V and 1 base at J, with 7 bases between. In DNA form, the CDR3 reads TGTGCCAGCAGCTTAATAACTGGCACAGATACGCAGTATTTT. This encodes CASSLITGTDTQYF.

This clonotype was observed a handful of times. This chain connects TRBV21-1 to TRBJ2-1; TRBD2 is taken as the D call from the table, unchecked against the DNA. TRBV21-1 is marked as a pseudogene. The CDR3 has 16 amino acids. The CDR3 sequence is CASSKVRGRPYNEQFF. CDR3 coding DNA: TGTGCCAGCAGCAAAGTCCGCGGGAGGCCTTACAATGAGCAGTTCTTC.

V gene TRBV20-1 combines with J gene TRBJ2-5, with 10 bases aligning to TRBD2. The CDR3 extends over 16 amino acids. V was clipped by 1 base and J by 2 bases; unmatched bases: 7. Germline V gives CDR1 DFQATT, CDR2 SNEGSKA (reference sequence). This chain's CDR3 is CSARVAGAGGQETQYF. CDR3 coding DNA: TGCAGTGCTAGAGTAGCCGGAGCGGGGGGGCAAGAGACCCAGTACTTC.